Below are 31 T cell receptor beta chains sequenced from a single sample in a study of cytomegalovirus exposure and HLA in healthy donors. Vbeta (60) and Jbeta (13) primers were used in the PCR. The repertoire was sequenced with immunoSEQ multiplex PCR; TCRdb's copy has only in-frame clones and lacks some. The sample gives some 150,000 clones, approximately 80% of which show up once; approximately 4.4% is in the top ten. Material: PBMCs. These receptors came from a woman aged 18-35 years in good health and CMV-seropositive.

This clone was detected a few times. V is TRBV6-4 and J is TRBJ2-1, with TRBD2 matching over 14 bases. The CDR3 has 17 amino acids. CDR1 is MRHNA and CDR2 is SNTAGT in the germline V gene. V lost 0 bases and J lost 7; bases outside the gene matches: 5. The DNA for the CDR3 is TGTGCCAGCAGTGACTCGACTAGCGGGGGGGAGGCGAATGAGCAGTTCTTC. This encodes CASSDSTSGGEANEQFF.

J is TRBJ2-1 and V is TRBV5-4, with 16 bases that match TRBD2. Germline V CDR1 and CDR2: SGHNT, YYREEE (reference sequence). The trim removed 4 bases at V and 4 bases at J, leaving 5 bases unmatched. The CDR3 length is 17 residues. The CDR3 spells CASSPGTSGGAYNEQFF. CDR3 nucleotides: TGTGCCAGCAGCCCCGGGACTAGCGGGGGGGCGTACAATGAGCAGTTCTTC.

The chain carries TRBV7-9 and TRBJ2-3, with TRBD2 as a possible D gene (6 bases). V lost 3 bases, J lost 1 base, and 11 bases lay in between. Per germline, CDR1 SEHNR and CDR2 FQNEAQ (reference sequence). The CDR3 has 15 residues. The CDR3, as DNA: TGTGCCAGCAGCTTCGTAGCGGTCGGCACAGATACGCAGTATTTT. This codes for CASSFVAVGTDTQYF.

This clone was found a few times. This chain connects TRBV11-2 to TRBJ2-1; 7 nucleotides line up with TRBD1. CDR1 and CDR2 from the germline V gene are SGHAT and FQNNGV. The CDR3 has 13 amino acids. Losses at the gene ends were 8 bases for V and 3 bases for J; bases not matched to a gene: 4. The CDR3 DNA is TGTGCCAGCGACCGGACAGGCTACAATGAGCAGTTCTTC. This codes for CASDRTGYNEQFF.

This rearrangement joins TRBV2 to TRBJ2-7; perhaps TRBD2 as D (5 bases). Germline-derived CDR1 and CDR2 are SNHLY and FYNNEI. V was clipped by 3 bases and J by 3 bases, with 12 bases between them. CDR3 size: 14 residues. The DNA for the CDR3 is TGTGCCAGCAGTGAGAGGCTAGCCCTCTACGAGCAGTACTTC. Translation gives CASSERLALYEQYF.

The chain links TRBV7-2 to TRBJ2-3; D is possibly TRBD2 (7 bases). This CDR3 region has 15 residues. Germline values: CDR1 SGHTA, CDR2 FQGNSA. Trimming left V 7 bases short and J 6 bases short, with 20 bases between. CDR3 region: CASTQGGGPADTQYF. The CDR3 DNA reads as TGTGCCAGCACCCAAGGGGGGGGGCCGGCCGATACGCAGTATTTT.

The chain is built from TRBV14 and TRBJ2-5; D might be TRBD2 (5 bases). CDR1 is SGHDN, CDR2 FVKESK, per germline. Trimming shortened V by 0 bases and J by 5 bases, and 13 bases separated the two germline ends. The CDR3 runs 15 residues. The CDR3 DNA follows: TGTGCCAGCAGCCAAGATAGGGCTAGGAGGGAGACCCAGTACTTC. It translates to CASSQDRARRETQYF.

The genes are TRBV28 and TRBJ1-1, with D unresolved. The CDR3 sequence is 15 residues long. Deletions cut 2 bases from V and 5 bases from J, with 15 bases between. Per germline, CDR1 MDHEN and CDR2 SYDVKM. The DNA for the CDR3 is TGTGCCAGCAGTTTAGCATATATCGGGGATACTGAAGCTTTCTTT. It yields the protein CASSLAYIGDTEAFF.

The chain employs TRBV4-1 and TRBJ2-7, with a weak D call TRBD1 (5 bases). V dropped 6 bases and J dropped 2 bases, with 11 bases sitting between them. The CDR3 is 13 residues long. The germline CDR1 and CDR2 sequences are MGHRA and YSYEKL. CDR3 in amino acids: CASSPGRAYEQYF. In nucleotides, the CDR3 is TGCGCCAGCAGTCCGGGCAGGGCCTACGAGCAGTACTTC.

The chain uses TRBV7-9 and TRBJ2-7; 10 positions match TRBD1. V gave up 4 bases and J gave up 6 bases; unmatched junction bases: 9. Germline-derived CDR1 and CDR2 are SEHNR and FQNEAQ (reference sequence). This CDR3 contains 15 residues. This CDR3 reads CASSSWGTGVTEQYF. The CDR3 coding sequence is TGTGCCAGCAGCTCATGGGGGACAGGGGTTACCGAGCAGTACTTC.

V usage is TRBV2 and J usage is TRBJ1-1; D gene uncertain. The ends were cut back, 7 bases at V and 0 bases at J, with 12 bases in the middle. The CDR3 has 14 amino acids. Germline values: CDR1 SNHLY, CDR2 FYNNEI. The CDR3: CASTPVEVNTEAFF. The CDR3 DNA sequence: TGTGCCAGCACTCCGGTAGAGGTGAACACTGAAGCTTTCTTT.

The CDR3 protein is CASSPQGEAYEQYF. The CDR3 region has the DNA TGTGCCAGCAGCCCTCAGGGGGAGGCCTACGAGCAGTACTTC. V gene TRBV28 combines with J gene TRBJ2-7; TRBD1 might be the D (7 bases). V lost 6 bases and J 2 bases, leaving 14 bases between the germline ends. Germline V gene sequence: CDR1 MDHEN, CDR2 SYDVKM. The CDR3 has 14 amino acids.

The genes are TRBV6-1 and TRBJ2-3, with D possibly matching TRBD1 (5 bases). Germline lookup yields CDR1 MNHNS and CDR2 SASEGT. This CDR3 has 14 amino acids. Trimming left V 3 bases short and J 1 base short, with 8 bases between. Written as DNA, the CDR3 is TGTGCCAGCAGTGAGCGCAGGGGCACAGATACGCAGTATTTT. Protein product: CASSERRGTDTQYF.

The gene calls are TRBV7-2 and TRBJ2-3; 14 bases match TRBD2. CDR1 is SGHTA and CDR2 is FQGNSA in the germline V gene. V lost 7 bases, J lost 7 bases, and 7 bases stayed unmatched. This CDR3 region has 15 residues. CDR3 protein: CASKPGTSGGNTQYF. CDR3 in DNA: TGTGCCAGCAAACCCGGGACTAGCGGGGGAAATACGCAGTATTTT.

This clone was counted between two and nine times. The chain has TRBV6-5 and TRBJ1-1, with a tentative D call TRBD1 (6 bases). CDR1 and CDR2 (germline): MNHEY, SVGAGI. The CDR3 contains 14 residues. V gave up 5 bases and J gave up 4 bases, with 14 bases separating them. The CDR3 spells CASSQGSGATEAFF. The CDR3 DNA sequence: TGTGCCAGCAGTCAGGGTTCAGGGGCCACTGAAGCTTTCTTT.

This clone turned up a few times. This chain joins TRBV2 and TRBJ2-5; 8 positions agree with TRBD1. This CDR3 contains 16 residues. Germline CDR1 SNHLY, CDR2 FYNNEI. V dropped 0 bases and J dropped 5; count of bases not matched to a gene: 8. CDR3 residues: CASSEALLRTGETQYF. The CDR3, as DNA: TGTGCCAGCAGTGAAGCGCTTCTCAGGACAGGGGAGACCCAGTACTTC. Variable domain in full (rest from reference TRBV2 and TRBJ2-5): EPEVTQTPSHQVTQMGQEVILRCVPISNHLYFYWYRQILGQKVEFLVSFYNNEISEKSEIFDDQFSVERPDGSNFTLKIRSTKLEDSAMYFCASSEALLRTGETQYFGPGTRLLVL.

This clone was seen a single time. The chain combines TRBV6-5 with TRBJ1-2; the D is unclear. V shed 2 bases and J shed 3 bases, with 13 bases lying between them. Germline CDR1 is MNHEY and CDR2 is SVGAGI. This CDR3 has 15 amino acids. CDR3 sequence: CASSYEPYSHYGYTF. The CDR3, as DNA: TGTGCCAGCAGTTACGAGCCTTATTCCCACTATGGCTACACCTTC.

The chain employs TRBV4-1 and TRBJ2-5, with a possible D match to TRBD2 (6 bases). The end of the DNA fits TRBJ2-7 better, so the J call may be wrong. Germline values: CDR1 MGHRA, CDR2 YSYEKL. The CDR3 covers 16 residues. CDR3 residues: CASSAPERGGSYEQYF. The CDR3 DNA is TGCGCCAGCAGCGCCCCAGAGAGGGGAGGCTCCTACGAGCAGTACTTC.

The gene calls are TRBV28 and TRBJ1-5; D remains ambiguous. The CDR3 is 14 amino acids. Germline V gene sequence: CDR1 MDHEN, CDR2 SYDVKM. Trimming removed 2 bases at V and 5 bases at J, with 10 bases between. The CDR3 here is CASSLVGGDQPQHF. The DNA for the CDR3 is TGTGCCAGCAGTTTAGTCGGCGGGGATCAGCCCCAGCATTTT.

The chain links TRBV13 to TRBJ2-3; D ambiguous. V gave up 5 bases and J gave up 5 bases, with 11 bases separating them. This CDR3 spans 13 amino acids. The V gene's germline CDR1 is PRHDT and CDR2 FYEKMQ (reference sequence). Here the CDR3 DNA reads TGTGCCAGCAGCCTGTTTAATCTAGATACGCAGTATTTT. Protein: CASSLFNLDTQYF.

This clone showed up just once. The V and J genes are TRBV9 and TRBJ2-2, with TRBD2 identical over 12 bases. The length of the CDR3 is 16 residues. The V gene end was trimmed by 3 bases and the J gene end by 2 bases; junction bases not matched to a gene: 2. Germline V CDR1 and CDR2: SGDLS, YYNGEE. Here the CDR3 reads CASSEGLAGNTGELFF. The CDR3 nucleotides read TGTGCCAGCAGCGAAGGACTAGCGGGAAACACCGGGGAGCTGTTTTTT.

The gene calls are TRBV27 and TRBJ1-1; tentatively, D is TRBD1 (5 bases). The germline V and J ends were trimmed by 2 bases and 5 bases, with 18 bases remaining between them. Germline V gene sequence: CDR1 MNHEY, CDR2 SMNVEV (reference sequence). The CDR3 has 16 residues. In DNA form, the CDR3 reads TGTGCCAGCAGTTTACGGGGGACTCTAACGAAAACTGAAGCTTTCTTT. Translated: CASSLRGTLTKTEAFF.

The chain links TRBV19 to TRBJ2-1, with 8 bases lining up with TRBD2. The V and J ends lost 6 bases and 9 bases, in that order; junction bases with no gene match: 10. This CDR3 is built from 14 residues. Germline CDR1 LNHDA, CDR2 SQIVND (reference sequence). This chain's CDR3 is CASRPGTSIVEQFF. CDR3 nucleotide sequence: TGTGCCAGTAGGCCAGGGACTAGTATTGTTGAGCAGTTCTTC. Full variable domain (missing parts from reference TRBV19 and TRBJ2-1): DGGITQSPKYLFRKEGQNVTLSCEQNLNHDAMYWYRQDPGQGLRLIYYSQIVNDFQKGDIAEGYSVSREKKESFPLTVTSAQKNPTAFYLCASRPGTSIVEQFFGPGTRLTVL.

The CDR3 bases are TGCGCCAGCAGCCAGCCCGGTAGCTACACTGAAGCTTTCTTT. Its protein is CASSQPGSYTEAFF. The rearrangement joins TRBV4-1 to TRBJ1-1; the D is unclear. Germline CDR1 MGHRA, CDR2 YSYEKL. The V end lost 3 bases, the J end lost 3 bases, and 11 bases lay between the germline ends. The CDR3 runs to 14 residues.

The chain joins TRBV4-1 to TRBJ2-7, with a possible D match to TRBD2 (5 bases). The CDR3 has 14 residues. Trimming stripped 0 bases from V and 5 bases from J, with 11 bases between. Germline V gene sequence: CDR1 MGHRA, CDR2 YSYEKL. The CDR3 is CASSQDVTGDEQYF. The CDR3 DNA is TGCGCCAGCAGCCAAGATGTAACCGGGGACGAGCAGTACTTC.

The V gene is TRBV7-9, the J gene TRBJ1-2; 7 bases agree with TRBD1. The germline gives CDR1 SEHNR, CDR2 FQNEAQ (reference sequence). V shed 5 bases and J 3 bases; nucleotides not matched to a gene: 15. The CDR3 has 17 amino acids. CDR3 sequence reads: CASSPNSLTGADYGYTF. DNA of the CDR3: TGTGCCAGCAGCCCAAATTCCCTCACAGGGGCGGACTATGGCTACACCTTC.

The chain carries TRBV5-1 and TRBJ2-3; 7 positions agree with TRBD1. Germline-derived CDR1 and CDR2 are SGHRS and YFSETQ. The CDR3 is 16 residues long. The V and J ends lost 5 bases and 0 bases, in that order; junction bases with no gene match: 9. In DNA form, the CDR3 reads TGCGCCAGCAGGAGGGACAGCTCGTCTAGCACAGATACGCAGTATTTT. This gives the protein CASRRDSSSSTDTQYF.

V usage is TRBV6-6 and J usage is TRBJ2-7, with D uncertain. The CDR3 sequence is 14 residues long. The germline V gene has CDR1 MNHNY and CDR2 SVGAGI (reference sequence). V was cut by 1 base and J by 0 bases, with 7 bases left in between. The CDR3 DNA follows: TGTGCCAGCAGTTACTTTAGCAGCTCCTACGAGCAGTACTTC. It is translated as CASSYFSSSYEQYF.

The gene calls are TRBV5-1 and TRBJ2-2, with 8 bases that match TRBD2. V dropped 3 bases and J dropped 3; count of bases not matched to a gene: 4. The CDR3 covers 15 residues. Per germline, CDR1 SGHRS and CDR2 YFSETQ. CDR3 region: CASSSGGADTGELFF. In nucleotides, the CDR3 is TGCGCCAGCAGCTCCGGGGGGGCAGACACCGGGGAGCTGTTTTTT.

The J gene is TRBJ1-1, the V gene TRBV18; 7 positions agree with TRBD1. The CDR3 runs 15 residues. V lost 3 bases and J lost 1; bases outside the gene matches: 5. CDR1 and CDR2 from the germline V gene are KGHSH and LQKENI. The CDR3 is CASSPAGTENTEAFF. CDR3 DNA sequence: TGTGCCAGCTCACCCGCCGGGACAGAGAACACTGAAGCTTTCTTT.

This chain connects TRBV6-5 to TRBJ2-1, with D perhaps TRBD2 (7 bases). The CDR3 spans 16 residues. Germline values: CDR1 MNHEY, CDR2 SVGAGI. V was cut by 4 bases and J by 1 base, with 14 bases left in between. CDR3 in amino acids: CASSLSGGLSYNEQFF. Written as DNA, the CDR3 is TGTGCCAGCAGTTTGTCCGGGGGGCTATCCTACAATGAGCAGTTCTTC.